The next 20 T cell receptor beta chains were all read from a single sample in a study of T cells in tuberculosis listed by TCRdb under 2018. Explained via the paper, the time point label denotes: new active TB diagnosis, blood taken before or within 7 days of starting treatment. Libraries were made using the immunoSEQ multiplex PCR assay. What TCRdb holds here is the immuneACCESS table cut down to in-frame rearrangements. Part of the clones is not present; checked against another copy, under half of the missing clones reflect an unresolved V gene, and the others are unexplained. For this sample the table gives around 33,000 clones, of which about 90% were detected only once. The ten largest clones take up roughly 5.7% of the sample. The starting material was PBMCs, obtained at tuberculosis diagnosis. The receptor set was obtained from an adult with tuberculosis.

This rearrangement joins TRBV28 to TRBJ1-2, with 7 bases matching TRBD1. V was clipped by 7 bases and J by 4 bases; unmatched bases: 9. Germline assignment: CDR1 MDHEN and CDR2 SYDVKM. This CDR3 region has 14 residues. The DNA of the CDR3 is TGTGCCAGCACCTGGGGGGCAGGGGGCTATGGCTACACCTTC. It codes for CASTWGAGGYGYTF.

The DNA for the CDR3 is TGTGCCTGGAGTGGACAGGCTGCGGGGGACACTGAAGCTTTCTTT. Translation: CAWSGQAAGDTEAFF. This sequence joins TRBV30 and TRBJ1-1; D may be TRBD1 (6 bases). The CDR3 covers 15 residues. CDR1 GTSNPN and CDR2 SVGIG come from the germline V gene (reference sequence). The ends were cut back, 1 base at V and 3 bases at J, with 15 bases in the middle.

This sequence joins TRBV6-5 and TRBJ1-2; no firm D call. Germline V gives CDR1 MNHEY, CDR2 SVGAGI. CDR3 length equals 14 residues. Trimming removed 6 bases at V and 8 bases at J, with 19 bases between. This chain's CDR3 is CASRVTRNPSGYTF. The CDR3 nucleotides read TGTGCCAGCAGGGTGACACGCAACCCGTCGGGCTACACCTTC.

This clone was recorded only once. This chain links TRBV23-1 with TRBJ2-7; TRBD1 might be the D (8 bases). TRBV23-1 counts as an open reading frame of uncertain function. This CDR3 contains 20 residues. V shed 0 bases and J shed 5 bases, with 29 bases lying between them. The CDR3 here is CASSQSGGTGKNGPTDEQYF. CDR3 coding DNA: TGCGCCAGCAGTCAATCGGGGGGGACAGGTAAAAATGGGCCTACGGACGAGCAGTACTTC.

This chain connects TRBV5-4 to TRBJ2-1; D is uncertain. V lost 4 bases to trimming and J lost 0 bases, with 8 bases between them. The CDR3 extends over 14 amino acids. Germline CDR1 is SGHNT and CDR2 is YYREEE (reference sequence). The CDR3 DNA reads as TGTGCCAGCAGCAAGAGGCCCTCCTACAATGAGCAGTTCTTC. It specifies CASSKRPSYNEQFF.

This clone has a single count. This rearrangement joins TRBV6-1 to TRBJ1-2, with a weak D call TRBD1 (6 bases). Germline-derived CDR1 and CDR2 are MNHNS and SASEGT. The CDR3 sequence is 14 residues long. Trimming cost V 5 bases and J 1 base, with 11 bases left between them. CDR3 sequence: CASSPQGYNYGYTF. The CDR3 nucleotides read TGTGCCAGCAGTCCCCAGGGGTATAACTATGGCTACACCTTC.

A few counts support this clone. The rearrangement links TRBV15 to TRBJ1-1; weak D call: TRBD1 (6 bases). Between the trimmed V and J ends, which lost 5 bases and 4 bases, there was a span of 14 bases. The CDR3 contains 14 residues. The germline CDR1 and CDR2 sequences are LNHNV and YYDKDF (reference sequence). This CDR3 reads CATSAKRGGTEAFF. The CDR3, as DNA: TGTGCCACCAGCGCCAAAAGAGGGGGCACTGAAGCTTTCTTT.

In its sample, this clone was seen a few times. The rearrangement joins TRBV7-8 to TRBJ1-2, with 8 bases fitting TRBD1. Germline V gene lookup returns CDR1 SGHVS and CDR2 FQNEAQ. Trimming cost V 8 bases and J 4 bases; bases outside gene matches: 3. This CDR3 spans 12 amino acids. CDR3 bases: TGTGCCAGCGCAGGGGGCGGCTATGGCTACACCTTC. Translated: CASAGGGYGYTF.

The J gene is TRBJ2-7, the V gene TRBV10-2, with 8 bases aligning to TRBD1. CDR1 and CDR2 from the germline V gene are WSHSY and SAAADI. After removal of 7 bases from V and 3 bases from J, the junction contained 11 bases not matched to a gene. The CDR3 extends over 15 amino acids. The CDR3, as DNA: TGCGCCAGCACCCCTAGACAGGGGAAAAGCTACGAGCAGTACTTC. Translated, it gives CASTPRQGKSYEQYF.

This sequence joins TRBV7-9 and TRBJ2-2; possibly TRBD2 for D (5 bases). This CDR3 spans 14 amino acids. CDR1 SEHNR and CDR2 FQNEAQ come from the germline V gene (reference sequence). The V gene lost 4 bases and the J gene lost 1 base, with 7 bases spanning the gap. The CDR3 here is CASSSDWNTGELFF. CDR3 coding DNA: TGTGCCAGCAGCTCGGACTGGAACACCGGGGAGCTGTTTTTT.

The rearrangement joins TRBV19 to TRBJ1-4, with D perhaps matching TRBD1 (5 bases). This CDR3 is 15 amino acids long. The V and J ends lost 8 bases and 0 bases respectively, with 13 bases between them. Germline loops: CDR1 LNHDA, CDR2 SQIVND (reference sequence). CDR3 bases: TGTGCCAGTCTGGGGACTCGCACAACTAATGAAAAACTGTTTTTT. Protein sequence: CASLGTRTTNEKLFF.

V gene TRBV6-1 combines with J gene TRBJ1-5; 10 nucleotides match TRBD1. The V segment lost 6 bases and the J segment 1 base; nucleotides outside the gene matches: 3. CDR1 and CDR2 (germline): MNHNS, SASEGT. This CDR3 spans 15 amino acids. The CDR3 nucleotides read TGTGCCAGCAGAGCGGGACAGGGGAGCAATCAGCCCCAGCATTTT. Protein product: CASRAGQGSNQPQHF.

The J gene is TRBJ2-3, the V gene TRBV7-8; no clear D. The ends were cut back, 5 bases at V and 2 bases at J, with 8 bases in the middle. There are 13 residues in the CDR3. The V gene's germline CDR1 is SGHVS and CDR2 FQNEAQ. The CDR3 DNA sequence: TGTGCCAGCAGCCCGGAGCACACAGATACGCAGTATTTT. Translation: CASSPEHTDTQYF.

The rearrangement joins TRBV7-2 to TRBJ1-5; 8 bases fit TRBD1. The CDR3 runs to 15 residues. CDR1 and CDR2 (germline): SGHTA, FQGNSA. The V and J ends lost 5 bases and 6 bases, in that order; junction bases with no gene match: 9. CDR3 sequence: CASSPGQGAFQPQHF. CDR3 coding DNA: TGTGCCAGCAGCCCCGGGCAGGGGGCTTTTCAGCCCCAGCATTTT.

The chain links TRBV18 to TRBJ1-3; D may be TRBD1 (5 bases). The CDR3 length is 15 residues. V was cut by 3 bases and J by 0 bases, with 9 bases left in between. Germline values: CDR1 KGHSH, CDR2 LQKENI. For the CDR3, the DNA is TGTGCCAGCTCACCGGCGGGGGACTCTGGAAACACCATATATTTT. This codes for CASSPAGDSGNTIYF. The whole variable domain, filled in from reference TRBV18 and TRBJ1-3, reads NAGVMQNPRHLVRRRGQEARLRCSPMKGHSHVYWYRQLPEEGLKFMVYLQKENIIDESGMPKERFSAEFPKEGPSILRIQQVVRGDSAAYFCASSPAGDSGNTIYFGEGSWLTVV.

This chain joins TRBV6-6 and TRBJ2-7; 10 bases match TRBD1. This CDR3 has 16 amino acids. V lost 5 bases, J lost 0 bases, and 7 bases stayed unmatched. In germline, CDR1 is MNHNY, CDR2 SVGAGI (reference sequence). The DNA for the CDR3 is TGTGCCAGCAGTGGACTTCGGGACAGGGGCTCCTACGAGCAGTACTTC. Its translation: CASSGLRDRGSYEQYF.

The CDR3 here is CAWSVDRGHQPQHF. CDR3 coding DNA: TGTGCCTGGAGTGTAGACAGGGGGCATCAGCCCCAGCATTTT. The chain combines TRBV30 with TRBJ1-5; 10 bases are shared with TRBD1. J lost 5 bases, V lost 0 bases, and 1 base had no gene match. This CDR3 has 14 amino acids. Germline loops: CDR1 GTSNPN, CDR2 SVGIG (reference sequence).

J is TRBJ1-2 and V is TRBV18; 10 bases fit TRBD1. From germline, CDR1 is KGHSH and CDR2 LQKENI. J was trimmed by 0 bases and V by 3 bases; bases with no gene match: 7. There are 17 residues in the CDR3. The CDR3 here is CASSPQTGGESNYGYTF. The CDR3 DNA reads as TGTGCCAGCTCACCCCAGACAGGGGGCGAATCTAACTATGGCTACACCTTC.

The V call is TRBV21-1, the J call TRBJ2-7; TRBD2, the D gene given by the table, was not confirmed from the DNA. TRBV21-1 is recorded as a pseudogene. This CDR3 contains 15 residues. CDR3 DNA: TGTGCCAGCACCTACTGCCAAATCCCCGCCGGGGAGCAGTACTTC. Protein: CASTYCQIPAGEQYF.

The genes are TRBV5-1 and TRBJ2-7; 11 bases are shared with TRBD2. Germline assignment: CDR1 SGHRS and CDR2 YFSETQ. This CDR3 comprises 17 residues. Trimming at V came to 4 bases and at J to 4 bases, leaving 13 bases not matched to a gene. The CDR3 DNA follows: TGCGCCAGCAGCCCCCGGAGTAGCGGGGGGGCGCGGTACGAGCAGTACTTC. Its protein is CASSPRSSGGARYEQYF.